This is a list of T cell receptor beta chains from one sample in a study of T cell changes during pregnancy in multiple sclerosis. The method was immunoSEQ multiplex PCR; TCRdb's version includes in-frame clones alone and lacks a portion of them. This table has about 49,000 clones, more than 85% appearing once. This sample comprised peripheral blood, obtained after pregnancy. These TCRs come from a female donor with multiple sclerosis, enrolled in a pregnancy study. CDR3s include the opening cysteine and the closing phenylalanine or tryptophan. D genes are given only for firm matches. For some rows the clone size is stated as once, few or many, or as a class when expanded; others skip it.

CASSPGTYTEAFF TGTGCCAGCAGTCCCGGGACATACACTGAAGCTTTCTTT TRBV2 - - TRBJ1-1
CASTLRTGTLHEQYF TGTGCCAGCACCCTCCGGACAGGGACACTCCACGAGCAGTACTTC TRBV5-6 TRBD1 - TRBJ2-7
CASSLYRDQPQHF TGCGCCAGCAGCTTGTACAGGGATCAGCCCCAGCATTTT TRBV4-1 - - TRBJ1-5
CASSLGGTGSAANYGYTF TGTGCCAGCAGCTTAGGAGGGACAGGTAGTGCGGCTAACTATGGCTACACCTTC TRBV7-8 TRBD1 - TRBJ1-2
CASSFGQGIGNTIYF TGTGCCAGCAGCTTCGGACAGGGCATTGGAAACACCATATATTTT TRBV7-2 TRBD1 - TRBJ1-3
CASSSGTSGGVETQYF TGTGCCAGCAGCTCCGGGACTAGCGGGGGGGTAGAGACCCAGTACTTC TRBV5-8 TRBD2 - TRBJ2-5
CASSFDSTRPELFF TGTGCCAGCAGCTTCGACTCTACTAGACCTGAGCTGTTTTTT TRBV5-4 - - TRBJ2-2
CASSIDRRQQNSPLHF TGTGCCAGTAGTATAGATAGGAGGCAGCAGAATTCACCCCTCCACTTT TRBV19 - - TRBJ1-6
CASSLGHSRDYGYTF TGTGCCAGCAGCTTGGGACATAGCCGTGACTATGGCTACACCTTC TRBV7-9 - once TRBJ1-2
CASSPRGQGNEQFF TGTGCCAGCAGTCCAAGGGGACAGGGGAATGAGCAGTTCTTC TRBV7-7 TRBD1 - TRBJ2-1
CASSEDRGGVQNEKLFF TGTGCCAGCAGTGAAGACAGGGGCGGCGTTCAGAATGAAAAACTGTTTTTT TRBV25-1 TRBD1 once TRBJ1-4
CASSFAGGNSPLHF TGTGCCAGCAGCTTTGCAGGAGGAAATTCACCCCTCCACTTT TRBV7-3 - - TRBJ1-6
CAVTGGGGTGELFF TGTGCCGTGACGGGAGGGGGTGGAACCGGGGAGCTGTTTTTT TRBV10-3 TRBD2 - TRBJ2-2
CASSFPNQPQHF TGTGCCAGCAGCTTCCCTAATCAGCCCCAGCATTTT TRBV7-3 - - TRBJ1-5
CASSLTSGGADTQYF TGCGCCAGCAGCCTAACTAGCGGGGGGGCAGATACGCAGTATTTT TRBV5-1 TRBD2 once TRBJ2-3
CASSQDASGGTDTQYF TGCGCCAGCAGCCAAGATGCCAGCGGGGGGACAGATACGCAGTATTTT TRBV4-1 TRBD2 - TRBJ2-3
CASKSPGPYGYTF TGTGCCAGTAAGAGCCCCGGTCCCTATGGCTACACCTTC TRBV19 - - TRBJ1-2
CASSTRGSLHF TGTGCCAGCAGCACTCGGGGGTCCCTCCACTTT TRBV21-1 - - TRBJ1-6
CASSLDRGNTEAFF TGTGCCAGCAGCTTAGACAGGGGGAACACTGAAGCTTTCTTT TRBV7-9 TRBD1 - TRBJ1-1
CASLGEGYTEAFF TGTGCCAGCCTGGGGGAGGGATACACTGAAGCTTTCTTT TRBV2 - - TRBJ1-1
CASSLVVGRGGPDTEAFF TGTGCCAGCAGCTTAGTGGTGGGGCGCGGGGGACCGGACACTGAAGCTTTCTTT TRBV5-6 - - TRBJ1-1
CASSLDRGGETQYF TGTGCCAGCAGCCTGGACAGGGGGGGAGAGACCCAGTACTTC TRBV11-2 TRBD1 - TRBJ2-5
CASFGESNTGELFF TGTGCCAGCTTTGGGGAGTCGAACACCGGGGAGCTGTTTTTT TRBV6-5 - - TRBJ2-2
CASSFQTGSNYGYTF TGCGCCAGCAGCTTTCAAACAGGCTCTAACTATGGCTACACCTTC TRBV5-1 - - TRBJ1-2
CASSPFTPGERNSPLHF TGTGCCAGCAGCCCGTTCACCCCGGGAGAGAGGAATTCACCCCTCCACTTT TRBV4-2 - - TRBJ1-6
CAWSVYGTGTYEQYF TGTGCCTGGAGTGTTTACGGGACAGGGACCTACGAGCAGTACTTC TRBV30 TRBD1 - TRBJ2-7
CASGQGSNEKLFF TGCGCCAGCGGACAGGGTTCTAATGAAAAACTGTTTTTT TRBV5-1 TRBD1 - TRBJ1-4
CASRPARGFGTQYF TGTGCCAGTAGGCCTGCTCGGGGATTTGGGACCCAGTACTTC TRBV19 - - TRBJ2-5
CASSLGKRSGNSPLHF TGTGCCAGCAGCTTAGGGAAGCGGAGTGGTAATTCACCCCTCCACTTT TRBV7-6 - few TRBJ1-6
CASSGGSAEPQHF TGTGCCAGCAGCGGAGGGTCAGCGGAGCCCCAGCATTTT TRBV13 - - TRBJ1-5
CASSLGPAQRAQYF TGTGCCAGCAGCTTAGGTCCCGCCCAACGGGCCCAGTACTTC TRBV7-3 - - TRBJ2-5
CASKSGSILNQPQHF TGTGCCAGCAAGTCCGGGTCAATACTCAATCAGCCCCAGCATTTT TRBV6-1 - - TRBJ1-5
CAGRTKQQETQYF TGTGCCGGGAGGACAAAACAACAAGAGACCCAGTACTTC TRBV6-1 - once TRBJ2-5
CSVTTNEKLFF TGCAGTGTTACAACTAATGAAAAACTGTTTTTT TRBV20-1 - few TRBJ1-4
CASSPGQGFAGYTF TGTGCCAGCTCACCGGGACAGGGGTTCGCTGGCTACACCTTC TRBV18 TRBD1 - TRBJ1-2
CASSSPDEQYF TGTGCCAGTAGTAGCCCGGACGAGCAGTACTTC TRBV19 - - TRBJ2-7
CSERGQGFNYGYTF TGCAGCGAGCGGGGACAGGGGTTTAACTATGGCTACACCTTC TRBV29-1 TRBD1 - TRBJ1-2
CASSYADRGEGNTIYF TGTGCCAGCAGTTACGCCGACAGGGGAGAGGGAAACACCATATATTTT TRBV6-5 TRBD1 - TRBJ1-3
CASSPPSRAYEQYF TGTGCCAGCTCACCACCGAGCAGGGCCTACGAGCAGTACTTC TRBV18 - - TRBJ2-7
CASSGLAGGLSTDTQYF TGTGCCAGCTCGGGACTAGCGGGGGGTTTGAGCACAGATACGCAGTATTTT TRBV5-6 TRBD2 - TRBJ2-3
CASCLAGGDTQYF TGTGCCAGCTGTTTAGCGGGGGGGGATACGCAGTATTTT TRBV5-6 TRBD2 - TRBJ2-3
CASRSGPGGASIEAFF TGTGCCAGCCGTAGCGGTCCAGGGGGCGCGTCGATTGAAGCTTTCTTT TRBV7-6 TRBD1 - TRBJ1-1
CASSLSRTGHPQHF TGTGCCAGCAGCTTAAGCCGGACAGGGCACCCCCAGCATTTT TRBV7-2 TRBD1 - TRBJ1-5
CASSSPPRGNTEAFF TGTGCCAGCAGCTCACCTCCCAGGGGGAACACTGAAGCTTTCTTT TRBV9 - few TRBJ1-1
CASSTDRGRGGYTF TGTGCCAGCAGCACCGACAGGGGAAGGGGTGGCTACACCTTC TRBV7-9 TRBD1 few TRBJ1-2
CASSLYPFNYGYTF TGTGCCAGCAGCTTATATCCCTTTAACTATGGCTACACCTTC TRBV11-2 - - TRBJ1-2
CASSPPAGGLGTEAFF TGTGCCAGCTCACCACCGGCGGGAGGGTTGGGTACTGAAGCTTTCTTT TRBV18 - - TRBJ1-1
CSDAGDYGYTF TGCAGTGACGCGGGGGACTATGGCTACACCTTC TRBV20-1 - - TRBJ1-2
CASSQGLAETNTGELFF TGTGCCAGCAGCCAAGGGCTAGCGGAGACGAACACCGGGGAGCTGTTTTTT TRBV4-2 TRBD2 - TRBJ2-2
CASSQQGTLRTEAFF TGTGCCAGCAGCCAACAGGGGACCTTGAGGACTGAAGCTTTCTTT TRBV27 TRBD1 - TRBJ1-1
CASSLEGANTEAFF TGTGCCAGCAGCTTGGAGGGGGCGAACACTGAAGCTTTCTTT TRBV5-6 TRBD1 - TRBJ1-1
CASSLIWPSGETQYF TGTGCCAGCAGCTTAATTTGGCCCTCGGGGGAGACCCAGTACTTC TRBV7-2 - once TRBJ2-5
CASSLPGQLNEKLFF TGTGCCAGCAGCCTACCGGGACAGCTTAATGAAAAACTGTTTTTT TRBV7-9 TRBD1 - TRBJ1-4